Each of the 23 T cell receptor beta chains below was sequenced from the same sample in a study of technical replicates of blood from a handful of donors. Some clones are missing from TCRdb's copy, which holds only in-frame ones; the method was immunoSEQ multiplex PCR. Here the sample spans some 56,000 clones, about 93% being singletons. Sequencing used PBMCs. These receptors came from a human donor in good health. Some clones in this sample may be carry-over from other donors' samples.

V and J are TRBV4-1 and TRBJ1-5, with TRBD1 matching over 8 bases. The CDR3 has 14 amino acids. J lost 7 bases, V lost 1 base, and 3 bases had no gene match. Per germline, CDR1 MGHRA and CDR2 YSYEKL. The CDR3 protein is CASSQGTGLQPQHF. The CDR3 coding sequence is TGCGCCAGCAGCCAAGGGACAGGGCTACAGCCCCAGCATTTT.

The chain uses TRBV7-2 and TRBJ1-1, with 7 nucleotides matching TRBD1. V was clipped by 4 bases and J by 2 bases; unmatched bases: 13. The germline V gene encodes CDR1 SGHTA and CDR2 FQGNSA. The CDR3 totals 17 residues. CDR3 amino acids: CASSSQDRFWENTEAFF. In DNA, the CDR3 is TGTGCCAGCAGCTCACAGGACAGGTTCTGGGAAAACACTGAAGCTTTCTTT.

The genes are TRBV5-1 and TRBJ2-2; D is ambiguous. The CDR3 runs to 16 residues. The V gene lost 0 bases and the J gene lost 3 bases, with 12 bases spanning the gap. CDR1 and CDR2 (germline): SGHRS, YFSETQ. The CDR3, as DNA: TGCGCCAGCAGCTTGGGCACCGGTCGGGACACCGGGGAGCTGTTTTTT. Its protein product is CASSLGTGRDTGELFF.

The chain recombines TRBV25-1 with TRBJ2-7, with TRBD2 as a possible D gene (6 bases). This CDR3 comprises 11 residues. Trimming shortened V by 4 bases and J by 9 bases, and 10 bases separated the two germline ends. Germline CDR1 reads MGHDK; CDR2 reads SYGVNS. The CDR3 DNA is TGTGCCAGCAGTGGTCCCGGGAGGCAGTACTTC. The encoded protein is CASSGPGRQYF.

This clone has only one observation. In DNA, the CDR3 is TGTGCCAGCAGAGAACCTCGACAGGGGAACCTCTTCTACGAGCAGTACTTC. Translation gives CASREPRQGNLFYEQYF. The chain combines TRBV6-1 with TRBJ2-7, with TRBD1 matching over 8 bases. Germline CDR1 reads MNHNS; CDR2 reads SASEGT. The V and J ends lost 6 bases and 3 bases, in that order; junction bases with no gene match: 16. The CDR3 is 17 amino acids.

Of note for this clone: No DNA is shown, since the ends of the CDR3 on it are uncertain; the CDR3 is the one TCRdb lists. V gene TRBV11-2 combines with J gene TRBJ2-7; the D call TRBD1 from the table was never checked on the DNA. Counting both end residues, the CDR3 totals 15 amino acids. Germline lookup yields CDR1 SGHAT and CDR2 FQNNGV. CDR3 residues: CASSFRARGFDEQYF.

The V gene is TRBV6-5, the J gene TRBJ2-7; TRBD1 matches 7 bases. In germline, CDR1 is MNHEY, CDR2 SVGAGI. This CDR3 comprises 14 residues. Trimming removed 0 bases from V and 2 bases from J; junction bases left unmatched: 1. In DNA, the CDR3 is TGTGCCAGCAGTTACTCAGGGGGCCCCTACGAGCAGTACTTC. This codes for CASSYSGGPYEQYF.

The chain joins TRBV5-6 to TRBJ2-7, with 10 bases fitting TRBD1. The germline CDR1 and CDR2 sequences are SGHDT and YYEEEE. There are 16 residues in the CDR3. Trimming removed 3 bases from V and 5 bases from J; junction bases left unmatched: 11. This CDR3 reads CASSWIQGQGSHEQYF. CDR3 in DNA: TGTGCCAGCAGCTGGATACAGGGACAGGGGTCCCACGAGCAGTACTTC.

The CDR3 DNA reads as TGTGCCAGCAGTTTATCGGGGGCTGCAGGGGACCTCCATGGCTACACCTTC. Encoded protein: CASSLSGAAGDLHGYTF. The chain joins TRBV27 to TRBJ1-2; TRBD1 is a possible D gene (6 bases). CDR3 length: 17 residues. V was cut by 0 bases and J by 6 bases, with 20 bases left in between. CDR1 is MNHEY and CDR2 is SMNVEV in the germline V gene (reference sequence).

The chain combines TRBV9 with TRBJ2-3, with 7 bases fitting TRBD2. Germline CDR1 is SGDLS and CDR2 is YYNGEE. The V and J ends lost 3 bases and 2 bases, in that order; junction bases with no gene match: 6. This CDR3 contains 15 residues. The CDR3 DNA reads as TGTGCCAGCAGCGGACCGGGACTAACCACAGATACGCAGTATTTT. Translated: CASSGPGLTTDTQYF.

The chain recombines TRBV6-1 with TRBJ2-7; 8 nucleotides align to TRBD2. The germline gives CDR1 MNHNS, CDR2 SASEGT. Losses at the gene ends were 2 bases for V and 0 bases for J; bases not matched to a gene: 6. The CDR3 is 16 residues long. The CDR3 region has the DNA TGTGCCAGCAGTGAACGAGCGGGGGTTAGCTCCTACGAGCAGTACTTC. Translation: CASSERAGVSSYEQYF.

This chain links TRBV5-8 with TRBJ1-2, with D perhaps TRBD1 (6 bases). CDR3 length: 12 amino acids. Germline CDR1 and CDR2: SGHTS and YDEGEE. The V gene lost 2 bases and the J gene lost 5 bases, with 7 bases spanning the gap. The CDR3 DNA is TGTGCCAGCAGCTTTGGACAGTATGGCTACACCTTC. Its protein product is CASSFGQYGYTF.

The rearrangement links TRBV5-1 to TRBJ2-1, with D unclear. Germline assignment: CDR1 SGHRS and CDR2 YFSETQ. The CDR3 is 11 residues long. Trimming took off 9 bases at V and 5 bases at J, with 9 bases between the two ends. CDR3: CATGGNNEQFF. In DNA, the CDR3 is TGCGCCACCGGCGGAAACAATGAGCAGTTCTTC.

The gene calls are TRBV7-9 and TRBJ2-7; 8 nucleotides agree with TRBD1. Trimming at V came to 5 bases and at J to 3 bases, leaving 3 bases not matched to a gene. The CDR3 runs to 13 residues. Germline CDR1 and CDR2: SEHNR and FQNEAQ (reference sequence). As DNA, the CDR3 is TGTGCCAGCAGCCAACAGGGGGACTACGAGCAGTACTTC. Encoded protein: CASSQQGDYEQYF.

The chain uses TRBV4-1 and TRBJ2-5; 8 bases agree with TRBD1. The CDR3 covers 13 residues. The V segment lost 2 bases and the J segment 5 bases; nucleotides outside the gene matches: 1. From germline, CDR1 is MGHRA and CDR2 YSYEKL. The CDR3 bases are TGCGCCAGCAGCCAACAGGGGGCTGAGACCCAGTACTTC. Amino acid sequence: CASSQQGAETQYF.

V gene TRBV27 combines with J gene TRBJ2-1; maybe TRBD2 (6 bases). The CDR3 length is 16 residues. Trimming cost V 7 bases and J 0 bases, with 16 bases left between them. Germline V CDR1 and CDR2: MNHEY, SMNVEV (reference sequence). CDR3 in amino acids: CASTPAGPSSYNEQFF. CDR3 in DNA: TGTGCCAGCACCCCGGCGGGGCCCAGCTCCTACAATGAGCAGTTCTTC.

The genes are TRBV14 and TRBJ1-1; D is unresolved. From germline, CDR1 is SGHDN and CDR2 FVKESK. V was trimmed by 4 bases and J by 0 bases, leaving 12 bases between them. The CDR3 has 15 amino acids. The CDR3 is CASSRSGRLNTEAFF. In DNA form, the CDR3 reads TGTGCCAGCAGCCGTAGTGGGCGCTTGAACACTGAAGCTTTCTTT.

The rearrangement links TRBV11-1 to TRBJ2-2; maybe TRBD1 (5 bases). Looked up from germline, CDR1 is SGHAT and CDR2 is FQDESV (reference sequence). The germline V and J ends were trimmed by 5 bases and 5 bases, with 9 bases remaining between them. CDR3 length equals 13 residues. The CDR3 coding sequence is TGTGCCAGCAGCCTGCAGGGAACCGGGGAGCTGTTTTTT. This encodes CASSLQGTGELFF.

This clone is a singleton in its sample. The rearrangement links TRBV19 to TRBJ2-7, with 9 nucleotides matching TRBD2. The CDR3 runs to 17 residues. Germline-derived CDR1 and CDR2 are LNHDA and SQIVND (reference sequence). V lost 4 bases to trimming and J lost 0 bases; unmatched junction nucleotides: 10. Written as DNA, the CDR3 is TGTGCCAGTAGTACGCTTGACCTAGCGGGGCTCTCCTACGAGCAGTACTTC. Protein sequence: CASSTLDLAGLSYEQYF. Supplemented by reference TRBV19 and TRBJ2-7, the full variable domain reads DGGITQSPKYLFRKEGQNVTLSCEQNLNHDAMYWYRQDPGQGLRLIYYSQIVNDFQKGDIAEGYSVSREKKESFPLTVTSAQKNPTAFYLCASSTLDLAGLSYEQYFGPGTRLTVT.

The rearrangement links TRBV2 to TRBJ1-1; 7 nucleotides agree with TRBD1. From germline, CDR1 is SNHLY and CDR2 FYNNEI. This CDR3 is built from 14 residues. Trimming cost V 6 bases and J 5 bases; bases outside gene matches: 9. For the CDR3, the DNA is TGTGCCAGCAGCGCTGACAGGGTAGGGACTGAAGCTTTCTTT. It codes for CASSADRVGTEAFF.

This sequence joins TRBV6-5 and TRBJ1-6; D remains unclear. V lost 6 bases, J lost 7 bases, and 10 bases lay in between. The CDR3 contains 13 residues. Per germline, CDR1 MNHEY and CDR2 SVGAGI. CDR3 bases: TGTGCCAGCAGAGCCAGCGGCAATTCACCCCTCCACTTT. This translates into CASRASGNSPLHF.

The genes are TRBV29-1 and TRBJ2-7, with 10 bases lining up with TRBD2. The CDR3 loop spans 13 amino acids. The V and J ends lost 5 bases and 5 bases, in that order; junction bases with no gene match: 6. From germline, CDR1 is SQVTM and CDR2 ANQGSEA. CDR3 in amino acids: CSVFSGRSNEQYF. In DNA, the CDR3 is TGCAGCGTTTTTAGCGGGAGGAGTAACGAGCAGTACTTC.

CDR3 sequence: CASSPERGGKETQYF. In nucleotides, the CDR3 is TGTGCCAGCAGCCCGGAGCGGGGGGGTAAAGAGACCCAGTACTTC. This sequence joins TRBV7-9 and TRBJ2-5, with TRBD2 matching 10 bases. In germline, CDR1 is SEHNR, CDR2 FQNEAQ (reference sequence). With V trimmed by 5 bases and J by 3 bases, 6 bases remained unmatched. The CDR3 has 15 amino acids.